This section outlines one TCR beta chain sequence together with its context. This entry comes from a study of blood T cell repertoires in COVID-19. The length of the CDR3 is 14 residues. V gave up 5 bases and J gave up 7 bases; unmatched junction bases: 8. The germline V gene has CDR1 SQVTM and CDR2 ANQGSEA. Sequenced by immunoSEQ multiplex PCR; TCRdb stores in-frame clones only, minus some. The repertoire holds tens of thousands of clones, around 91% seen once, with 5% to 7% in the top ten. The chain couples TRBV29-1 to TRBJ2-4; 10 positions match TRBD2. Input material: peripheral blood. The TCR comes from a man aged 18 to 30 with COVID-19, enrolled during active disease. CDR3 sequence reads: CSVRAGGSRNIQYF. In nucleotides, the CDR3 is TGCAGCGTTCGAGCGGGAGGGTCCAGGAACATTCAGTACTTC.